The following is a T cell receptor (beta chain) sequence with its context. The target antigen is unknown. A second PCR, run for about 6 to 11 cycles, used a sample-barcoded 5' primer plus a J-beta primer mix. MiXCR, applied by TCRdb to the 5' RACE reads, yields one record per CDR3 protein. This sample has roughly 1,500,000 distinct CDR3 sequences, with about 31% found just once. Germline loops: CDR1 MNHEY, CDR2 SVGEGT. The CDR3 spans 17 residues. The V end was cut by 0 bases, the J end by 0 bases, with 15 bases between. This sample was taken from a study of blood T cells in healthy people across ages. Study-wide results and limits: Using unsorted PBMCs precluded a conclusive naive versus antigen-experienced comparison.

Each sample gave at least 6.5 million isolated PBMCs. Total RNA extraction produced at least 5.5 micrograms (per sample) for the study. This chain links TRBV6-2 or TRBV6-3 with TRBJ2-7; no reliable D call. The sequenced sample was blood. This receptor was obtained from a woman younger than 45 in good health. The DNA of the CDR3 is TGTGCCAGCAGTTACTCGCCCACACAGATCCCCTCCTACGAGCAGTACTTC. Translated: CASSYSPTQIPSYEQYF.